This T cell receptor (beta chain) emerged from a study of identical twins. Through template switching, a universal primer site was introduced, and the cDNA contained unique molecular identifiers. One entry per CDR3 protein, called by TCRdb with MiXCR from the 5' RACE reads. There are some 260,000 distinct CDR3 sequences in the sample; about 14% occur only once, and 7% to 9% lies in the top ten. A remark on this clonotype: Antigen specificity is unknown.

Study-wide findings and caveats: In zero-insertion analyses, partial confounding could arise from invariant MAIT and iNKT cells. Within beta out-of-frame sequences, the excess sharing observed between twins was weaker. Clonotypes of the beta chain that were abundant in cord blood carried fewer insertions (memory repertoires showed none).

This CDR3 spans 14 amino acids. Germline loops: CDR1 ENHRY, CDR2 SYGVKD. Deletions cut 11 bases from V and 1 base from J, with 14 bases between. Sequencing input: memory (CD45RO+) T cells sorted from blood. This sequence originates from a young woman in good health. The chain employs TRBV10-3 and TRBJ2-2; D may be TRBD1 (6 bases). The DNA for the CDR3 is TGTGCCTCCAACCGGGACAAGAACACCGGGGAGCTGTTTTTT. Its translation: CASNRDKNTGELFF.